The rows below give T cell receptor beta chains drawn from one sample of a study of breast tumors, draining lymph nodes, adjacent tissues. TCRdb fed the multiplex PCR reads into MiXCR, producing one record per CDR3 protein. The repertoire holds 30,000 to 40,000 distinct CDR3 sequences, with approximately 63% as singletons. The material sequenced was breast tumor tissue. The source is a female donor with breast cancer. Some clones in this sample may be carry-over from other donors' samples. Both conserved end residues are part of each CDR3. The order of the fields is V gene, clone size, J gene, D gene, CDR3 DNA, CDR3 protein. The D gene is left open where the match is weak. Size tells how often a clone was seen (once, few, many) or the class of an expanded clone, and some rows leave it out.

>TRBV7-8|.|TRBJ2-5|.
TGTGCCAGCAGCTATAACCCTGCGGGACTCCAAGAGACCCAGTACTTC
CASSYNPAGLQETQYF
>TRBV7-9|.|TRBJ2-7|.
TGTGCCAGCAGGGACAGAGATGGGGGGGGGCACTACTTC
CASRDRDGGGHYF
>TRBV19|.|TRBJ1-2|.
TGTGCCAGTAGTCCCTACGGGACAAGACCTTTCTATGGCTACACCTTC
CASSPYGTRPFYGYTF
>TRBV27|many|TRBJ1-4|.
TGTGCCAGCAGTTTATGGGCAGGCTCCGATGAAAAACTGTTTTTT
CASSLWAGSDEKLFF
>TRBV6-5|.|TRBJ2-2|TRBD1
TGTGCCAGCAGCTCGACAGGGGTCGGGGAGCTGTTTTTT
CASSSTGVGELFF
>TRBV7-9|few|TRBJ2-1|TRBD1
TGTGCCAGCAGGGTCGGGACAGGGGGTTACAATGAGCAGTTCTTC
CASRVGTGGYNEQFF
>TRBV3-1|many|TRBJ2-7|.
TGTGCCAGCAACTTGGAGGAAGGGGAGCAGTACTTC
CASNLEEGEQYF
>TRBV6-2/TRBV6-3|medium-sized|TRBJ1-6|TRBD1
TGTGCCAGCAGCCGACAGGGGAGCGTTTCACCCCTCCACTTT
CASSRQGSVSPLHF
>TRBV7-8|.|TRBJ2-6|.
TGTGCCAGCAGCTTAAGGGGGGCGCAAGGGGCCAACGTCCTGACTTTC
CASSLRGAQGANVLTF
>TRBV18|.|TRBJ2-1|.
TGTGCCAGCTCTCAAGGACCAGACTCGGAGCAGTTCTTC
CASSQGPDSEQFF
>TRBV11-2|few|TRBJ2-7|.
TGTGCCAGCACTCGGGCAACAGGTCGGCTAATTGGTTACGAGCAGTACTTC
CASTRATGRLIGYEQYF
>TRBV20-1|.|TRBJ2-3|TRBD1
TGCAGTCCACTCGGGACAGGGGGAGATACGCAGTATTTT
CSPLGTGGDTQYF
>TRBV14|.|TRBJ1-6|.
TGTGCCAGCAGCCAAGTTGGACGCTATAATTCACCCCCCCACTTT
CASSQVGRYNSPPHF
>TRBV2|medium-sized|TRBJ2-5|TRBD2
TGTGCCAGCAGTACCCTAAGCGGGGGGGCGAGTGAGACCCAGTACTTC
CASSTLSGGASETQYF
>TRBV6-1|.|TRBJ2-5|.
TGTGCCAGCAGCAAGGCGGGGTGGCAAGAGACCCAGTACTTC
CASSKAGWQETQYF
>TRBV20-1|.|TRBJ1-2|TRBD1
TGCAGTGCCCCTGGTAAAGTCAGGGGGAACTATGGCTACACCTTC
CSAPGKVRGNYGYTF
>TRBV5-4|few|TRBJ2-7|TRBD1
TGTGCCAGCAGCTTACAGGGGGTCTACGAGCAGTACTTC
CASSLQGVYEQYF
>TRBV9|.|TRBJ2-7|TRBD1
TGTGCCAGCAGCGTAACCGGACAGGGGGCATTCTACGAGCAGTACTTC
CASSVTGQGAFYEQYF
>TRBV6-1|.|TRBJ2-3|.
TGTGCCAGCAGTGAGATCTGGGCTCATACGCAGTATTTT
CASSEIWAHTQYF
>TRBV5-4|.|TRBJ2-5|TRBD1
TGTGCCAGCAGCCAAGAGACAGGGTTCGTGGAGACCCAGTACTTC
CASSQETGFVETQYF
>TRBV7-9|.|TRBJ2-7|TRBD2
TGTGCCAGCAGCCCCGCACGACCGGGACTAGCGGGAGGGCCCCACGAGCAGTACTTC
CASSPARPGLAGGPHEQYF
>TRBV5-1|.|TRBJ2-5|TRBD2
TGCGCCAGCAGCTCCGGGACTAGCGGGAGGCAAGATACGCAGTACTTC
CASSSGTSGRQDTQYF
>TRBV7-8|large|TRBJ2-2|.
TGTGCCAGCAGCTTAGACCTCGGGGAGCTGTTTTTT
CASSLDLGELFF
>TRBV7-3|.|TRBJ2-2|.
TGTGCCAGCAGCTTAACGGCAGCCACCGGGGAGCTGTTTTTT
CASSLTAATGELFF
>TRBV7-9|.|TRBJ2-7|.
TGTGCCAGCAGCCCATCCGCGGACACGGCTACCTACGAGCAGTACTTC
CASSPSADTATYEQYF
>TRBV20-1|.|TRBJ1-2|TRBD1
TGCAGTGCTAGATACAGGGGAGGCTATGGCTACACCTTC
CSARYRGGYGYTF
>TRBV6-5|.|TRBJ1-5|TRBD1
TGTGCCAGCAGTTCGGGGACAGGGGTCCTCAATCAGCCCCAGCATTTT
CASSSGTGVLNQPQHF
>TRBV20-1|few|TRBJ2-1|TRBD2
TGCAGTGCTAGAAGAGAATTCGGGACTAGCGGGAGGAATGAGCAGTTCTTC
CSARREFGTSGRNEQFF
>TRBV19|.|TRBJ1-1|.
TGTGCCAGTAGGGCAGGGATGAACACTGAAGCTTTCTTT
CASRAGMNTEAFF
>TRBV10-3|many|TRBJ1-1|.
TGTGCCATCAGCCCACAGGGTAGGAACACTGAAGCTTTCTTT
CAISPQGRNTEAFF
>TRBV2|.|TRBJ2-6|.
TGTGCCAGCAGTGAAGCTGGGTGGGCCAACGTCCTGACTTTC
CASSEAGWANVLTF
>TRBV12-3/TRBV12-4|few|TRBJ2-7|TRBD1
TGTGCCAGCAGTGTCGACAGGGTCTACGAGCAGTACTTC
CASSVDRVYEQYF
>TRBV7-2|.|TRBJ2-7|TRBD2
TGTGCCAGCAGCAGCGGGACGACGAGCGACGAGCAGTACTTC
CASSSGTTSDEQYF
>TRBV29-1|.|TRBJ1-2|.
TGCAGCGTTGAAGTGCGGGCCTATGGCTACACCTTC
CSVEVRAYGYTF
>TRBV7-6|.|TRBJ2-7|.
TGCGCCAGCAGCTTAGTGGGCGGGAAGCACGACGAGCAGTACTTC
CASSLVGGKHDEQYF
>TRBV7-3|.|TRBJ2-3|.
TGTGCCAGCAGCGACCTTCGTACAGATACGCAGTATTTT
CASSDLRTDTQYF
>TRBV6-5|many|TRBJ2-1|.
TGTGCCAGCAGTCACGACGGGGGAGTTTACAATGAGCAGTTCTTC
CASSHDGGVYNEQFF
>TRBV12-5|.|TRBJ1-4|TRBD1
TGTGCTAGTGGTGGACAGGACCGCTTCCCCGCAACTAATGAAAACCTGTTTTTT
CASGGQDRFPATNENLFF
>TRBV4-1|.|TRBJ2-5|TRBD1
TGCGCCAGCAGCCAAGTGGACGGGACAGGGGAAAAGACCCAGTACTTC
CASSQVDGTGEKTQYF
>TRBV11-3|.|TRBJ2-7|.
TGTGCCAGCAGCTTATCCGGGGGGACATCCTACGAGCAGTACTTC
CASSLSGGTSYEQYF
>TRBV25-1|medium-sized|TRBJ2-3|.
TGTGCCAGCAGTGAATTTTCTAGGGACACACATAGCACAGATACGCAGTATTTT
CASSEFSRDTHSTDTQYF
>TRBV7-2|.|TRBJ2-7|TRBD1
TGTGCCAGCAGCTTGACAATGGGACAGCTCCCCACCTACGAGCAGTACTTC
CASSLTMGQLPTYEQYF
>TRBV2|.|TRBJ2-7|.
TGTGCCAGCAGCAGGGGTTCCTACGAGCAGTACTTC
CASSRGSYEQYF
>TRBV9|.|TRBJ2-3|.
TGTGCCAGCAGCGTAGGCAGTGGGAGGTCCACAGATACGCAGTATTTT
CASSVGSGRSTDTQYF
>TRBV5-6|.|TRBJ1-3|.
TGTGCCAGCAGCTTTAACAGGGCTGGAAACACCATATATTTT
CASSFNRAGNTIYF
>TRBV11-2|many|TRBJ2-7|.
TGTGCCAGCAGCCCCCAAGCGATAACCGGCTACGAGCAGTACTTC
CASSPQAITGYEQYF